The 15 T cell receptor beta chains below all came from one sample that was sequenced in a study of T cell responses to AZD1222 COVID-19 vaccine. Produced via immunoSEQ multiplex PCR; TCRdb's table is partial and in-frame only. The sample lists more than 90,000 clones, over 75% occurring once. Specimen: peripheral blood, collected on day 0 of AZD1222 vaccination. These receptors all stem from an adult in good health.

This rearrangement joins TRBV28 to TRBJ1-3, with D uncertain. Germline-derived CDR1 and CDR2 are MDHEN and SYDVKM. The CDR3 is 12 residues long. Trimming pared 10 bases from V and 4 bases from J, leaving 11 bases between. CDR3 amino acids: CATVEGGNTIYF. The DNA for the CDR3 is TGTGCCACCGTGGAAGGAGGAAACACCATATATTTT.

This chain uses TRBV6-5 with TRBJ2-7, with a tentative D call TRBD2 (5 bases). Germline V gene lookup returns CDR1 MNHEY and CDR2 SVGAGI. This CDR3 spans 13 amino acids. V was pared by 10 bases and J by 2 bases, with 15 bases between. CDR3 amino acids: CAIPKDGTYEQYF. DNA of the CDR3: TGTGCCATCCCAAAGGACGGGACCTACGAGCAGTACTTC.

This clone was recorded only once. The chain employs TRBV19 and TRBJ2-7; 9 bases agree with TRBD2. This CDR3 region has 14 residues. With 3 bases clipped from V and 4 bases from J, the junction kept 4 bases outside the gene matches. Germline loops: CDR1 LNHDA, CDR2 SQIVND (reference sequence). The CDR3 DNA reads TGTGCCAGTAGTATTGCGAGCGGGAGGTACGAGCAGTACTTC. Translated: CASSIASGRYEQYF.

The chain joins TRBV5-1 to TRBJ2-3; D is uncertain. Germline V gene lookup returns CDR1 SGHRS and CDR2 YFSETQ. Trimming took off 4 bases at V and 6 bases at J, with 12 bases between the two ends. The CDR3 is made up of 13 amino acids. The CDR3: CASSRLTSDTQYF. The CDR3 nucleotides read TGCGCCAGCAGCCGACTTACCTCGGATACGCAGTATTTT.

V is TRBV6-5 and J is TRBJ2-7; TRBD1 might be the D (6 bases). The CDR3 has 13 amino acids. Trimming took off 7 bases at V and 4 bases at J, with 14 bases between the two ends. Germline assignment: CDR1 MNHEY and CDR2 SVGAGI. In DNA form, the CDR3 reads TGTGCCAGCAACCCTAGGACAGCGTACGAGCAGTACTTC. Protein: CASNPRTAYEQYF.

The chain couples TRBV11-2 to TRBJ2-1; tentatively, D is TRBD2 (5 bases). CDR3 length: 16 residues. The V end lost 6 bases, the J end lost 1 base, and 16 bases lay between the germline ends. Germline V gene data show CDR1 as SGHAT and CDR2 as FQNNGV. In DNA, the CDR3 is TGTGCCAGCAGACGAGCCGGGGAGAGGTCCTACAATGAGCAGTTCTTC. Its protein is CASRRAGERSYNEQFF.

The table lists this clone with a count of one. This chain connects TRBV6-5 to TRBJ2-5, with D perhaps matching TRBD1 (6 bases). CDR3 size: 15 residues. Deletions cut 10 bases from V and 4 bases from J, with 22 bases between. Germline-derived CDR1 and CDR2 are MNHEY and SVGAGI. The CDR3 region is CAIHSPGQPRETQYF. The CDR3 nucleotides are TGTGCCATCCACAGCCCTGGACAGCCCCGAGAGACCCAGTACTTC.

This chain connects TRBV3-1 (or the pseudogene TRBV3-2) to TRBJ2-7, with 11 nucleotides matching TRBD2. V lost 5 bases to trimming and J lost 3 bases; unmatched junction nucleotides: 6. The CDR3 runs 15 residues. Germline assignment: CDR1 LGHDT and CDR2 YNNKEL (reference sequence). In DNA form, the CDR3 reads TGTGCCAGCAGCGAGGGACTAGCGGCCTTCTACGAGCAGTACTTC. Its protein product is CASSEGLAAFYEQYF.

The rearrangement links TRBV4-1 to TRBJ1-5, with TRBD1 as a possible D gene (5 bases). Germline loops: CDR1 MGHRA, CDR2 YSYEKL. The CDR3 length is 18 residues. The ends were cut back, 1 base at V and 0 bases at J, with 16 bases in the middle. The CDR3 nucleotides are TGCGCCAGCAGCCAAGGTAGGCTGACGGGACCTAGCAATCAGCCCCAGCATTTT. It is translated as CASSQGRLTGPSNQPQHF.

The CDR3: CASSFGDRLNTEAFF. Written as DNA, the CDR3 is TGTGCCAGCAGCTTCGGTGACAGGTTGAACACTGAAGCTTTCTTT. V and J are TRBV7-9 and TRBJ1-1; D possibly corresponds to TRBD1 (6 bases). In germline, CDR1 is SEHNR, CDR2 FQNEAQ (reference sequence). V was clipped by 3 bases and J by 0 bases, with 11 bases between them. This CDR3 is 15 amino acids long.

The chain employs TRBV7-8 and TRBJ2-3, with D unclear. Germline assignment: CDR1 SGHVS and CDR2 FQNEAQ. CDR3 length equals 13 residues. V was clipped by 1 base and J by 6 bases, with 8 bases between them. CDR3 sequence (DNA): TGTGCCAGCAGCTTAGAAGGGATCGATACGCAGTATTTT. It translates to CASSLEGIDTQYF.

This rearrangement joins TRBV5-6 to TRBJ1-2; unclear D gene. There are 15 residues in the CDR3. Germline V gene lookup returns CDR1 SGHDT and CDR2 YYEEEE. The V end lost 1 base, the J end lost 0 bases, and 10 bases lay between the germline ends. The CDR3 sequence is CASSLTQPPNYGYTF. For the CDR3, the DNA is TGTGCCAGCAGCTTGACGCAGCCTCCTAACTATGGCTACACCTTC.

The chain is built from TRBV10-2 and TRBJ1-5, with TRBD1 as a possible D gene (5 bases). Germline V gives CDR1 WSHSY, CDR2 SAAADI. The V end lost 2 bases, the J end lost 4 bases, and 9 bases lay between the germline ends. CDR3 length: 14 residues. CDR3 amino acids: CASSENRWNQPQHF. As DNA, the CDR3 is TGCGCCAGCAGTGAGAACAGGTGGAATCAGCCCCAGCATTTT.

This chain uses TRBV2 with TRBJ1-6, with 11 nucleotides matching TRBD1. With V trimmed by 6 bases and J by 8 bases, 6 bases remained unmatched. Germline CDR1 is SNHLY and CDR2 is FYNNEI. The CDR3 totals 15 residues. The CDR3: CASRRTGGGYSPLHF. In DNA form, the CDR3 reads TGTGCCAGCAGGCGGACAGGGGGCGGTTATTCACCCCTCCACTTT.

This chain connects TRBV5-1 to TRBJ2-5; no firm D call. The CDR3 spans 15 residues. V shed 4 bases and J shed 0 bases, with 13 bases lying between them. Germline CDR1 SGHRS, CDR2 YFSETQ. The CDR3 here is CASSPRVRNQETQYF. CDR3 bases: TGCGCCAGCAGCCCCCGGGTACGCAACCAAGAGACCCAGTACTTC.